The subject of this entry is one TCR beta chain. The antigen this receptor binds is unknown. Base qualities are not provided; no much larger clone lies one nucleotide away. This specimen belongs to a study of cytomegalovirus exposure and HLA in healthy donors (dated by TCRdb to 2017 to 2019). Background for the entire study: An earlier analysis of several hundred of the donors reported 276 Gb of sequence data and 95 million to 120 million unique TCR beta sequences obtained from roughly 170 million T cells. Typing coverage varied by locus: roughly 629-640 donors for A, B, C, DRB1 and DQB1; roughly 510 for DQA1; about 600 for DPA1; approximately 470 for DPB1. Rather than drawing on any new phenotypic data, the later analysis identified candidate immune exposures from TCR beta sequences and the way those sequences occurred across donors. Among the roughly 400 genotyped donors, approximately 76% belonged to the genetic ancestry cluster associated with self-reported Caucasian donors. A few DR-DQ haplotypes were handled as single units for association and clustering because linkage in the cohort was strong. HLA typing included class I and class II loci at four-digit resolution. About 310 gigabases of sequencing data and tens of millions of unique TCR sequences were included in an early release covering under 650 HLA-typed donors. The aim of the study was to test whether cataloging public T cell receptors could identify signatures of past pathogen exposure. Every repertoire in the discovery cohort had been generated on one and the same sequencing platform. Alongside the repertoire data, information on donor age, sex, ethnicity and CMV serostatus was compiled. Using immunosequencing, the study profiled T cell repertoires from fewer than 700 subjects and related those repertoires to cytomegalovirus serostatus. A later genetic analysis took genome-wide SNP genotypes for about 60% of the roughly 670 donors and used that subset as a discovery cohort. High-throughput TCR immunosequencing, statistical association of individual TCRs with disease status, and machine learning were combined to predict cytomegalovirus infection status. In an earlier analysis of 587 of the donors, high-throughput TCR beta sequencing was used to judge whether each TCR beta V gene segment behaved as functional or pseudogenic. Among about 400 genotyped donors of the cohort, an average of roughly 230,000 unique TCR beta nucleotide sequences was sequenced per donor, of which about 18% were non-productive. To study patterns of TCR occurrence, a later analysis re-analyzed previously published TCR beta repertoires from 666 donors and added high-resolution HLA genotyping. A separate validation cohort of 100 to 150 different subjects was used in addition to the roughly 700-subject first cohort. Study-wide conclusions, independent of this receptor: Correlated functional status among segregating V segments might be attributable to linkage disequilibrium, but an unknown experimental factor could not be ruled out. In a later genetic analysis, a missense DCLRE1C variant was associated with V-gene and J-gene trimming of TCR beta chains, and the association was replicated in an independent cohort. Because counts were too low, approximately 15 rarely observed V segments, including chromosome 9 orphons, were excluded from the earlier analysis of 500 to 700 of the donors. A later analysis found that TCR association rates varied across HLA loci, with DRB1 alleles showing the most associated TCRs and HLA-C alleles the fewest. In a later analysis, HLA-associated TCR beta chains showed more clonal expansion and lower generation probabilities than non-associated chains that were equally common. While some public TCRs were present in many individuals, most TCR sequences turned up only very rarely across donors. A later analysis associated 16,951 TCR beta sequences with specific HLA alleles at a false discovery rate of 0.05. According to a later analysis, most CMV-associated TCR beta chains appeared to be HLA-restricted, and the HLA associations seemed to be driven largely by CMV exposure. The authors suggested that the approach could potentially be extended to other disease states and immunological phenotypes. Because HLA typing was unavailable for some donors at each locus, only the typed subset was used in association tests. A later analysis reported that several top co-occurrence clusters appeared linked to parvovirus B19, influenza, CMV and Epstein-Barr virus. Only TCR beta chains were sequenced in this cohort, and the absence of alpha or paired-chain data limited detectable features. The only immune exposure information available for the cohort was CMV serostatus. Three of the identified cytomegalovirus-associated TCR beta chains were confirmed in vitro to be specific for cytomegalovirus antigens. Because the 87-base-pair reads could not distinguish some IMGT-functional V segments, including TRBV6-2 and TRBV6-3, those segments were excluded. A further reported finding was that TCR beta sequences accurately predicted the HLA-A and HLA-B alleles for most subjects in the first cohort. An earlier analysis of 587 of the donors showed that most TCR beta V segments appeared in productive rearrangements either about 87% or about 30% of the time, which broadly matched IMGT annotations. The study listed approximately 160 TCR beta chains as associated with cytomegalovirus. Sequencing depth was assumed to be roughly uniform across donors in the presence/absence analyses, though that assumption may not hold. When HLA alleles, especially DR and DQ, strongly co-occurred, attributing TCR associations to individual alleles was difficult. A cluster of highly shared sequence variants was judged likely to represent a technical artifact of the sequencing pipeline. A later genetic analysis reported fewer N-insertions in productive TCRs among donors in an Asian-associated ancestry cluster than the roughly 700-donor mean. The classifier was reported to diagnose cytomegalovirus status with high specificity and sensitivity in both the original cohort and the validation cohort.

The library was obtained by the immunoSEQ multiplex PCR assay. The multiplex PCR relied on a mix of 60 forward primers for TCR Vbeta segments and 13 reverse primers for TCR Jbeta segments. The CDR3 region of rearranged TCR beta genes was amplified from genomic DNA by a multiplex PCR assay. On the Illumina HiSeq System, the amplified TCR beta libraries were sequenced as 87-base-pair reads. The study's own analysis went as follows. A later analysis tallied around 87 million unique TCR beta chains across the 666 repertoires, and approximately 12 million of those chains were shared by two or more donors. Raw reads were error-corrected and collapsed into unique sequences with a nearest-neighbor algorithm that merged closely related sequences to remove PCR and sequencing errors. CDR3 sequences were aligned to IMGT reference sequences to assign V, D and J gene segments. For a sequence to be retained, at least a six-nucleotide match to both a V gene segment and a J gene segment was required. Rearrangements were called productive when the CDR3 lacked stop codons and stayed in frame with V and J; all others were non-productive. Following IMGT convention, CDR3 was defined as the stretch from the second conserved V-encoded cysteine to the conserved J-encoded phenylalanine. The earlier analysis of 500 to 600 of the donors excluded sequences that lacked an unambiguous match to a single V gene segment. An earlier analysis of fewer than 750 of the donors classified V segments as functional when productive rearrangements were above 56.7% and as segregating when the standard deviation between donors was above 5%. A statistical classification framework was built to diagnose cytomegalovirus status from the catalog of TCR beta chain sequences. In a later analysis, V and J genes were assigned by comparing TCR nucleotide sequences against IMGT/GENE-DB human TR gene sequences. A later analysis assigned CDR3 sequences and most-parsimonious VDJ recombination scenarios with the TCRdist pipeline. In a later analysis, every TCR beta chain was defined by the combination of its CDR3 amino acid sequence and its V-gene family, and reads without a unique V-gene family were dropped. To address suspected cross-contamination and a sequencing artifact, a later analysis removed 592 highly shared, low-generation-probability nucleotide sequences. In a later analysis, a clonal expansion index was calculated for each public chain from normalized within-repertoire ranks of inferred template counts. In a later analysis, generation probabilities were computed using a VDJ recombination model fitted to out-of-frame rearrangements, and the results were checked against IGoR. In a later analysis, hypergeometric tests were used to score TCR-TCR, TCR-HLA and TCR-CMV co-occurrence, with a repertoire-size bias correction applied to TCR pairs. To estimate false discovery rates, a later analysis permuted the HLA or CMV assignments 20 times. A later analysis grouped co-occurring TCRs with DBSCAN, adding TCRdist sequence similarity when clustering within HLA-allele-positive subsets. For co-occurrence clustering, repertoires with fewer than 30,000 or more than 120,000 public chains were excluded, along with a handful of repertoires with anomalous nucleotide sharing. TCRdb provides this immuneACCESS table in a form limited to in-frame rearrangements. Some clones are lacking; in checked studies, under half of them reflect an unresolved V gene, and why the rest are absent is not known. V and J calls plus clone size are reproduced from that table; the DNA served to infer D and trimming. The sample table contains approximately 120,000 clones; only one count was recorded for about 74% of them. Of the sample, roughly 2.7% falls within the top ten clones.

The cohort consisted of 666 healthy bone marrow donors. At the time of sampling, every cohort member was nominally healthy, though immune exposures that went unrecorded were likely present. The donor tested CMV seronegative, placing the donor among the 350 to 400 seronegative members of the cohort. A peripheral blood sample was provided by each donor, and peripheral blood mononuclear cells were used for TCR beta sequencing. Genomic DNA was extracted from the blood cell samples with the Qiagen DNeasy Blood Extraction Kit. From cysteine to phenylalanine, the CDR3 is 16 amino acids long. Only the CDR3 region is kept as DNA, spanning 48 bases read in frame from base 1. V lost 0 bases and J lost 2 bases, and the count of bases not matched to a germline gene is 8. CDR1 and CDR2 were assigned from the germline V gene (reference sequence) as GTSNPN and SVGIG.

This clonotype was sampled from a female donor in good health and CMV-seronegative. The sequence joins TRBV30 to TRBJ2-7, with 9 bases matching TRBD2. The sequenced material came from PBMCs. Here the CDR3 is given as CAWSVRSGGSTYEQYF. The DNA sequence reads TGTGCCTGGAGTGTAAGGAGCGGGGGGTCTACCTACGAGCAGTACTTC.